This passage covers 28 T cell receptor beta chains from one sample sequenced in a study of T-cell reconstitution after alpha-beta-depleted transplantation in children. The TCRbeta library incorporated unique molecular identifiers. TCRdb fed the PCR reads into MiXCR, producing one record per CDR3 protein. The sample has around 600,000 distinct CDR3 sequences, roughly 10% seen once. This specimen consisted of PBMCs from the stem cell graft donor, obtained from the stem cell graft. The receptors here all came from a human donor who donated a stem cell graft to a child with acute myeloid leukemia.

A remark on this clonotype: At one of its ends the junction is not consistent with the germline gene, which may arise from a read error. This chain uses TRBV7-8 with TRBJ2-4; 7 bases align to TRBD1. CDR3 size: 14 residues. The germline V gene has CDR1 SGHVS and CDR2 FQNEAQ. The CDR3, as DNA: TGTGCCAGCAGCCCGACAGGGCCCTTGAACATTCAGAACTTC. This gives the protein CASSPTGPLNIQNF.

This clonotype was observed at least ten times. V usage is TRBV28 and J usage is TRBJ1-1, with D unresolved. Deletions cut 1 base from V and 7 bases from J, with 10 bases between. The CDR3 sequence is 13 residues long. Germline V gives CDR1 MDHEN, CDR2 SYDVKM. The CDR3 bases are TGTGCCAGCAGTTTATCTCGACGGATTGAAGCTTTCTTT. Protein product: CASSLSRRIEAFF. Full variable domain (rest looked up from reference TRBV28 and TRBJ1-1): DVKVTQSSRYLVKRTGEKVFLECVQDMDHENMFWYRQDPGLGLRLIYFSYDVKMKEKGDIPEGYSVSREKKERFSLILESASTNQTSMYLCASSLSRRIEAFFGQGTRLTVV.

The V gene is TRBV24-1, the J gene TRBJ2-5; D unresolved. This CDR3 has 14 residues. CDR1 and CDR2 from the germline V gene are KGHDR and SFDVKD. The germline V and J ends were trimmed by 5 bases and 3 bases, with 12 bases remaining between them. The CDR3 here is CATSAIFGEETQYF. For the CDR3, the DNA is TGTGCCACCAGTGCGATCTTTGGGGAAGAGACCCAGTACTTC.

This clonotype was observed at least ten times. The chain recombines TRBV24-1 with TRBJ2-1; 8 positions agree with TRBD2. Trimming at V came to 4 bases and at J to 4 bases, leaving 11 bases not matched to a gene. The CDR3 runs 17 residues. Germline V CDR1 and CDR2: KGHDR, SFDVKD. The CDR3 sequence is CATSETGGPEGYNEQFF. In DNA form, the CDR3 reads TGTGCCACCAGTGAGACGGGAGGGCCAGAGGGATACAATGAGCAGTTCTTC.

The chain recombines TRBV28 with TRBJ2-7, with D perhaps matching TRBD1 (6 bases). Trimming removed 5 bases at V and 3 bases at J, with 11 bases between. CDR1 is MDHEN, CDR2 SYDVKM, per germline. The CDR3 has 13 residues. CDR3 sequence: CASSHTDSYEQYF. The CDR3, as DNA: TGTGCCAGCAGTCACACGGACAGCTACGAGCAGTACTTC. The whole variable domain, filled in from reference TRBV28 and TRBJ2-7, reads DVKVTQSSRYLVKRTGEKVFLECVQDMDHENMFWYRQDPGLGLRLIYFSYDVKMKEKGDIPEGYSVSREKKERFSLILESASTNQTSMYLCASSHTDSYEQYFGPGTRLTVT.

This clonotype was observed at least ten times. CDR3 bases: TGTGCCAGCTCACCGGCAGGGGCGGACACTGAAGCTTTCTTT. This codes for CASSPAGADTEAFF. This chain links TRBV18 with TRBJ1-1; possibly TRBD1 for D (6 bases). The CDR3 is 14 amino acids. The V end was cut by 3 bases, the J end by 3 bases, with 11 bases between. Germline CDR1 KGHSH, CDR2 LQKENI.

The chain combines TRBV4-3 with TRBJ2-3, with 7 bases matching TRBD2. CDR1 and CDR2 (germline): LGHNA, YSLEER. The CDR3 is made up of 18 amino acids. J was trimmed by 0 bases and V by 0 bases; bases with no gene match: 9. The CDR3 nucleotides read TGCGCCAGCAGCCAAGAAGTCCCTAGCGGTACTAGCACAGATACGCAGTATTTT. Translated, it gives CASSQEVPSGTSTDTQYF.

The CDR3 is CSASLTSGRGETQYF. CDR3 nucleotides: TGCAGTGCTTCCCTGACTAGCGGGAGGGGCGAGACCCAGTACTTC. The rearrangement links TRBV20-1 to TRBJ2-5, with TRBD2 matching 14 bases. Germline lookup yields CDR1 DFQATT and CDR2 SNEGSKA (reference sequence). J lost 5 bases, V lost 5 bases, and 7 bases had no gene match. CDR3 size: 15 residues.

This clonotype was counted only a few times. The chain links TRBV29-1 to TRBJ2-3, with 7 positions matching TRBD2. The J segment lost 9 bases and the V segment lost 4 bases, leaving 7 bases of the junction unmatched. This CDR3 spans 12 amino acids. Germline CDR1 SQVTM, CDR2 ANQGSEA. DNA for the CDR3: TGCAGCGTTGCGCCCCGGGGAGGGACGCAGTATTTT. It is translated as CSVAPRGGTQYF.

This clonotype was found a few times. V and J are TRBV27 and TRBJ1-1; perhaps TRBD1 as D (6 bases). This CDR3 is built from 15 residues. Germline values: CDR1 MNHEY, CDR2 SMNVEV (reference sequence). Trimming stripped 3 bases from V and 5 bases from J, with 16 bases between. CDR3 protein: CASSFQGRSPTEAFF. The CDR3 DNA is TGTGCCAGCAGTTTCCAGGGGCGATCCCCGACTGAAGCTTTCTTT.

This clonotype appeared many times. J is TRBJ2-3 and V is TRBV20-1, with 9 bases fitting TRBD2. Trimming took 6 bases from V and 3 from J; bases not matched to a gene: 13. CDR1 and CDR2 (germline): DFQATT, SNEGSKA (reference sequence). The CDR3 length is 16 residues. CDR3 amino acids: CSASLNLAGRTDTQYF. CDR3 in DNA: TGCAGTGCCAGTCTGAACCTAGCGGGAAGGACAGATACGCAGTATTTT.

In its sample, this clonotype was seen a few times. The chain has TRBV29-1 and TRBJ2-5, with 9 nucleotides matching TRBD2. With 5 bases clipped from V and 2 bases from J, the junction kept 6 bases outside the gene matches. The germline V gene has CDR1 SQVTM and CDR2 ANQGSEA. The CDR3 runs to 14 residues. In nucleotides, the CDR3 is TGCAGCGTTTTTAGCGGGAGTCGACAAGAGACCCAGTACTTC. This gives the protein CSVFSGSRQETQYF.

This clonotype was detected many times. The J gene is TRBJ1-2, the V gene TRBV6-5, with a possible D match to TRBD1 (5 bases). The CDR3 is made up of 15 amino acids. Germline CDR1 and CDR2: MNHEY and SVGAGI. V shed 7 bases and J shed 7 bases, with 22 bases lying between them. The CDR3 reads CASKHTTGTIGGYTF. The CDR3 DNA reads as TGTGCCAGCAAGCACACCACCGGGACGATCGGTGGCTACACCTTC.

This chain uses TRBV29-1 with TRBJ2-3, with 8 bases that match TRBD2. Looked up from germline, CDR1 is SQVTM and CDR2 is ANQGSEA. J gave up 0 bases and V 3 bases, and 5 bases lay outside the gene matches. This CDR3 spans 15 amino acids. CDR3 region: CSVDQTSASTDTQYF. In DNA form, the CDR3 reads TGCAGCGTTGATCAGACTAGCGCAAGCACAGATACGCAGTATTTT.

The chain links TRBV5-6 to TRBJ2-3; D may match TRBD1 or TRBD2 (5 bases each). Germline CDR1 SGHDT, CDR2 YYEEEE. The CDR3 consists of 12 residues. The germline V and J ends were trimmed by 4 bases and 6 bases, with 9 bases remaining between them. CDR3 sequence reads: CASSPWGDTQYF. The CDR3 bases are TGTGCCAGCAGCCCCTGGGGGGATACGCAGTATTTT. The full variable domain, rest sourced from reference TRBV5-6 and TRBJ2-3, is DAGVTQSPTHLIKTRGQQVTLRCSPKSGHDTVSWYQQALGQGPQFIFQYYEEEERQRGNFPDRFSGHQFPNYSSELNVNALLLGDSALYLCASSPWGDTQYFGPGTRLTVL.

J is TRBJ2-5 and V is TRBV7-2; D is perhaps TRBD2 (5 bases). The length of the CDR3 is 13 residues. Germline V gene sequence: CDR1 SGHTA, CDR2 FQGNSA. Trimming left V 2 bases short and J 5 bases short, with 9 bases between. The CDR3 is CASSLKAVETQYF. CDR3 nucleotides: TGTGCCAGCAGCTTAAAAGCGGTGGAGACCCAGTACTTC.

This clonotype has just a few counts. The chain is built from TRBV3-1 and TRBJ1-4; 9 bases are a match to TRBD1. CDR3 length equals 15 residues. Trimming cost V 4 bases and J 10 bases; bases outside gene matches: 10. Germline V gene sequence: CDR1 LGHDT, CDR2 YNNKEL (reference sequence). In DNA form, the CDR3 reads TGTGCCAGCAGCCTCTTCGGGACAGGGTTGGGAAAACTGTTTTTT. The encoded protein is CASSLFGTGLGKLFF.

This clonotype was observed at least ten times. The gene calls are TRBV6-2 or TRBV6-3 and TRBJ1-5; weak D call: TRBD1 (5 bases). V lost 7 bases to trimming and J lost 5 bases, with 18 bases between them. CDR1 is MNHEY, CDR2 SVGEGT, per germline. This CDR3 region has 15 residues. CDR3 loop: CASTGTVGADQPQHF. The CDR3 DNA sequence: TGTGCCAGCACCGGAACAGTCGGGGCCGATCAGCCCCAGCATTTT.

This clonotype was seen a handful of times. The chain has TRBV12-5 and TRBJ1-1; D call uncertain. This CDR3 is built from 13 residues. Germline CDR1 is LGHNT and CDR2 is FRNRAP. The V end was cut by 7 bases, the J end by 3 bases, with 12 bases between. As DNA, the CDR3 is TGTGCTAGTGTTCCCTCCGGGGACACTGAAGCTTTCTTT. Translating gives CASVPSGDTEAFF.

This clonotype was detected many times. J is TRBJ2-7 and V is TRBV28; tentatively, D is TRBD2 (7 bases). The CDR3 has 16 residues. The V gene lost 5 bases and the J gene lost 4 bases, with 21 bases spanning the gap. Germline V gives CDR1 MDHEN, CDR2 SYDVKM. The CDR3 nucleotides read TGTGCCAGCAGTAGCAGGCCCGGGGGGCTGGGGTACGAGCAGTACTTC. It is translated as CASSSRPGGLGYEQYF.

J is TRBJ2-4 and V is TRBV18; 7 nucleotides line up with TRBD1. Germline CDR1 is KGHSH and CDR2 is LQKENI. The CDR3 runs 14 residues. The J segment lost 4 bases and the V segment lost 2 bases, leaving 2 bases of the junction unmatched. In nucleotides, the CDR3 is TGTGCCAGCTCACCAGGGACAGATAAAAACATTCAGTACTTC. Translating it yields CASSPGTDKNIQYF.

This chain links TRBV4-2 with TRBJ1-4, with D perhaps matching TRBD1 (6 bases). This CDR3 is 16 amino acids long. V gave up 0 bases and J gave up 3 bases, with 11 bases separating them. Germline loops: CDR1 LGHNA, CDR2 YNFKEQ. CDR3 protein: CASSQDGGLANEKLFF. CDR3 bases: TGTGCCAGCAGCCAAGATGGGGGGCTAGCTAATGAAAAACTGTTTTTT.

This chain connects TRBV7-2 to TRBJ1-5; no definite D call. V was pared by 2 bases and J by 2 bases, with 7 bases between. CDR3 size: 14 residues. CDR1 and CDR2 (germline): SGHTA, FQGNSA. In DNA, the CDR3 is TGTGCCAGCAGCTTACCCCCGGGCAATCAGCCCCAGCATTTT. It codes for CASSLPPGNQPQHF.

This clonotype has a handful of counts. The chain uses TRBV7-2 and TRBJ2-5; the D gene could be TRBD1 or TRBD2 (5 bases each). The CDR3 spans 14 residues. Germline V CDR1 and CDR2: SGHTA, FQGNSA. Trimming stripped 5 bases from V and 1 base from J, with 11 bases between. CDR3 region: CASSPKGSQETQYF. The DNA for the CDR3 is TGTGCCAGCAGCCCAAAGGGGAGCCAAGAGACCCAGTACTTC.

This clonotype was observed a few times. The rearrangement uses TRBV3-1 and TRBJ2-1, with D possibly TRBD2 on 5 matching bases. CDR3 size: 11 residues. Trimming shortened V by 6 bases and J by 10 bases, and 10 bases separated the two germline ends. CDR1 LGHDT and CDR2 YNNKEL come from the germline V gene (reference sequence). The CDR3 DNA reads as TGTGCCAGCAGGGACTTTGGGGAGCAGTTCTTC. This sequence encodes CASRDFGEQFF.

J is TRBJ1-2 and V is TRBV6-1; 11 bases match TRBD1. With 6 bases clipped from V and 5 bases from J, the junction kept 11 bases outside the gene matches. This CDR3 has 16 residues. The germline gives CDR1 MNHNS, CDR2 SASEGT. The CDR3 sequence: CASRRRTGGIEYGYTF. The CDR3 nucleotides are TGTGCCAGCAGACGACGGACAGGGGGCATTGAGTATGGCTACACCTTC.

At least ten counts were recorded for this clonotype. CDR3 region: CASSYPAGGAHEQYF. The CDR3 bases are TGTGCCAGCAGCTACCCAGCGGGAGGGGCCCACGAGCAGTACTTC. This chain connects TRBV7-6 to TRBJ2-7; 10 nucleotides match TRBD2. Germline CDR1 reads SGHVS; CDR2 reads FNYEAQ. CDR3 length equals 15 residues. Trimming took 4 bases from V and 5 from J; bases not matched to a gene: 8.

The chain combines TRBV4-2 with TRBJ1-5, with TRBD1 as a possible D gene (6 bases). V dropped 0 bases and J dropped 5 bases, with 11 bases sitting between them. Looked up from germline, CDR1 is LGHNA and CDR2 is YNFKEQ. The CDR3 contains 15 residues. CDR3 bases: TGTGCCAGCAGCCAAGAGGGGGCAGGGGATCAGCCCCAGCATTTT. It is translated as CASSQEGAGDQPQHF.